These T cell receptor beta chains were read from a single sample in a study of cytomegalovirus exposure and HLA in healthy donors. Sequenced by immunoSEQ multiplex PCR; TCRdb stores in-frame clones only, minus some. This table holds around 150,000 clones, more than 65% found once. The material sequenced was PBMCs. The receptors were gathered from a woman aged 40 to 50 in good health and CMV-seropositive. CDR3s include the opening cysteine and the closing phenylalanine or tryptophan. The order of the fields is CDR3 DNA, CDR3 protein, D gene, clone size, V gene, J gene. A D gene is named only where the DNA matches it firmly. A row's size may be missing; if present it is once, few, many or a size class.

CDR3nt: TGTGCCAGCAGTGAAGTTAGCCCTGTCGGGGCCCAGCATTTT
CDR3aa: CASSEVSPVGAQHF
d_gene: -
abundance: -
v_gene: TRBV28
j_gene: TRBJ1-5

CDR3nt: TGTGCCAGCGTAAACGACAGGGCTGGCACTGAAGCTTTCTTT
CDR3aa: CASVNDRAGTEAFF
d_gene: TRBD1
abundance: -
v_gene: TRBV25-1
j_gene: TRBJ1-1

CDR3nt: TGTGCCAGCTTCCGGGACAGCTACTACGAGCAGTACTTC
CDR3aa: CASFRDSYYEQYF
d_gene: -
abundance: -
v_gene: TRBV21-1
j_gene: TRBJ2-7

CDR3nt: TGTGCCAGCAGTGTCTTGGCGGGAGTAACCGGGGAGCTGTTTTTT
CDR3aa: CASSVLAGVTGELFF
d_gene: TRBD2
abundance: -
v_gene: TRBV6-1
j_gene: TRBJ2-2

CDR3nt: TGCGCCAGCAGCTTGTCAGGGGGCGACTATGGCTACACCTTC
CDR3aa: CASSLSGGDYGYTF
d_gene: TRBD1
abundance: -
v_gene: TRBV5-1
j_gene: TRBJ1-2

CDR3nt: TGTGCCAGCACCCCTGACAGGGGTGAAGCTTTCTTT
CDR3aa: CASTPDRGEAFF
d_gene: TRBD1
abundance: few
v_gene: TRBV2
j_gene: TRBJ1-1

CDR3nt: TGTGCCAGCAGCGTAATGGGGGGGGCCTACGAGCAGTACTTC
CDR3aa: CASSVMGGAYEQYF
d_gene: TRBD2
abundance: -
v_gene: TRBV9
j_gene: TRBJ2-7

CDR3nt: TGTGCCAGCAGTTCCGGACAGCTGGGGGAGCAGTACTTC
CDR3aa: CASSSGQLGEQYF
d_gene: -
abundance: -
v_gene: TRBV25-1
j_gene: TRBJ2-5

CDR3nt: TGTGCCAGTAGTTCACTCTACAGGGGGTCCAACGAGCAGTACTTC
CDR3aa: CASSSLYRGSNEQYF
d_gene: TRBD1
abundance: -
v_gene: TRBV19
j_gene: TRBJ2-7

CDR3nt: TGTGCCAGCAGGACAGGACTAGCGGGAGGCATAGATACGCAGTATTTT
CDR3aa: CASRTGLAGGIDTQYF
d_gene: TRBD2
abundance: -
v_gene: TRBV7-3
j_gene: TRBJ2-3

CDR3nt: TGTGCTAGCAGCTTGGGACAGCAGAACACCGGGGAGCTGTTTTTT
CDR3aa: CASSLGQQNTGELFF
d_gene: TRBD1
abundance: once
v_gene: TRBV7-7
j_gene: TRBJ2-2

CDR3nt: TGTGCCAGCAGTGAGGCGGTCCTCCCTTCCCAAGGGCCCCAGCATTTT
CDR3aa: CASSEAVLPSQGPQHF
d_gene: -
abundance: few
v_gene: TRBV6-1
j_gene: TRBJ1-5

CDR3nt: TGTGCCACCAGCAGACCGACTAGTGTCTCCCTGGATACGCAGTATTTT
CDR3aa: CATSRPTSVSLDTQYF
d_gene: -
abundance: few
v_gene: TRBV15
j_gene: TRBJ2-3

CDR3nt: TGTGCCAGCAGCGTCACCTCCGGGACAGGGTTTTCAGATACGCAGTATTTT
CDR3aa: CASSVTSGTGFSDTQYF
d_gene: TRBD1
abundance: -
v_gene: TRBV9
j_gene: TRBJ2-3

CDR3nt: TGTGCCAGCTTTAAGGGGCCAGACACTGAAGCTTTCTTT
CDR3aa: CASFKGPDTEAFF
d_gene: -
abundance: -
v_gene: TRBV7-9
j_gene: TRBJ1-1

CDR3nt: TGCGCCAGCAGCTGGGGTCCGGGGGGCACAGATACGCAGTATTTT
CDR3aa: CASSWGPGGTDTQYF
d_gene: -
abundance: -
v_gene: TRBV5-1
j_gene: TRBJ2-3

CDR3nt: TGTGCCAGCAGCAAAGCAGAGACAGGCTATGGCTACCCCTTC
CDR3aa: CASSKAETGYGYPF
d_gene: -
abundance: few
v_gene: TRBV2
j_gene: TRBJ1-2

CDR3nt: TGTGCCAGCAGCGTAGGATGGACAGGGGAAACCGGGGAGCTGTTTTTT
CDR3aa: CASSVGWTGETGELFF
d_gene: TRBD1
abundance: few
v_gene: TRBV9
j_gene: TRBJ2-2

CDR3nt: TGTGCCAGCAGCAAAGGGGGGACTAGCGGGAGGTTAAACACCGGGGAGCTGTTTTTT
CDR3aa: CASSKGGTSGRLNTGELFF
d_gene: TRBD2
abundance: -
v_gene: TRBV7-2
j_gene: TRBJ2-2

CDR3nt: TGCGCCAGCAGCTTTGACAGGGGGCGAGCAGATACGCAGTATTTT
CDR3aa: CASSFDRGRADTQYF
d_gene: TRBD1
abundance: few
v_gene: TRBV5-1
j_gene: TRBJ2-3

CDR3nt: TGTGCCAGCAGCTATGGCGGTAGCACAGATACGCAGTATTTT
CDR3aa: CASSYGGSTDTQYF
d_gene: -
abundance: -
v_gene: TRBV7-2
j_gene: TRBJ2-3

CDR3nt: TGTGCCAGCTCACTGACAGAAGAGACCCAGTACTTC
CDR3aa: CASSLTEETQYF
d_gene: -
abundance: -
v_gene: TRBV18
j_gene: TRBJ2-5

CDR3nt: TGTGCCAGCAGCTCAGGGACTCGCGGCTACACCTTC
CDR3aa: CASSSGTRGYTF
d_gene: -
abundance: -
v_gene: TRBV5-4
j_gene: TRBJ1-2

CDR3nt: TGCGCCAGCAGCCAAGAAGCAGTGACAGGGGGGGATCAGCCCCAGCATTTT
CDR3aa: CASSQEAVTGGDQPQHF
d_gene: TRBD1
abundance: -
v_gene: TRBV4-3
j_gene: TRBJ1-5

CDR3nt: TGTGCCAGCAAGGAGGGTTGGAATGAAAAACTGTTTTTT
CDR3aa: CASKEGWNEKLFF
d_gene: -
abundance: few
v_gene: TRBV28
j_gene: TRBJ1-4

CDR3nt: TGTGCCAGCAGGGGGCCCGGAGGGAATCAGCCCCAGCATTTT
CDR3aa: CASRGPGGNQPQHF
d_gene: -
abundance: -
v_gene: TRBV6-5
j_gene: TRBJ1-5

CDR3nt: TGTGCCAGCTCATCTATACAGGGCAACACTGAAGCTTTCTTT
CDR3aa: CASSSIQGNTEAFF
d_gene: -
abundance: -
v_gene: TRBV18
j_gene: TRBJ1-1

CDR3nt: TGTGCCAGCAGTGAGACTAGCGGGAGGGGAGATACGCAGTATTTT
CDR3aa: CASSETSGRGDTQYF
d_gene: TRBD2
abundance: -
v_gene: TRBV7-3
j_gene: TRBJ2-3

CDR3nt: TGTGCCAGCAGCCCGAGGCGTCCCGAGCAGTACTTC
CDR3aa: CASSPRRPEQYF
d_gene: -
abundance: -
v_gene: TRBV5-8
j_gene: TRBJ2-7

CDR3nt: TGTGCCAGCAGCAATCCGGGACAAGGGCCCCCTGGGCAGTACTTC
CDR3aa: CASSNPGQGPPGQYF
d_gene: -
abundance: -
v_gene: TRBV21-1
j_gene: TRBJ2-7

CDR3nt: TGCGCCAGCAGCTTACTAGCGGGGGGGCCGGGAGAGACCCAGTACTTC
CDR3aa: CASSLLAGGPGETQYF
d_gene: TRBD2
abundance: -
v_gene: TRBV5-1
j_gene: TRBJ2-5

CDR3nt: TGTGCCAGCAGTGGCGACAGGTTACGCTCTGGAAACACCATATATTTT
CDR3aa: CASSGDRLRSGNTIYF
d_gene: -
abundance: -
v_gene: TRBV6-1
j_gene: TRBJ1-3

CDR3nt: TGCAGCGTTGTAATCGGTGCTAGTCTAGCTGAGACCCAGTACTTC
CDR3aa: CSVVIGASLAETQYF
d_gene: -
abundance: -
v_gene: TRBV29-1
j_gene: TRBJ2-5

CDR3nt: TGTGCCAGCAGCTTAAGGTTCAGGGGAGACGAGCAGTACTTC
CDR3aa: CASSLRFRGDEQYF
d_gene: -
abundance: once
v_gene: TRBV5-8
j_gene: TRBJ2-7

CDR3nt: TGTGCCAGCAGTTTAAATAATAGACAGAACACCGGGGAGCTGTTTTTT
CDR3aa: CASSLNNRQNTGELFF
d_gene: -
abundance: once
v_gene: TRBV7-8
j_gene: TRBJ2-2

CDR3nt: TGTGCCAGCGTTAGGGTTGACAGTAATGAAAAACTGTTTTTT
CDR3aa: CASVRVDSNEKLFF
d_gene: -
abundance: -
v_gene: TRBV28
j_gene: TRBJ1-4

CDR3nt: TGCAGCGTTGAAGAGCGCCATTCCTACAATGAGCAGTTCTTC
CDR3aa: CSVEERHSYNEQFF
d_gene: -
abundance: -
v_gene: TRBV29-1
j_gene: TRBJ2-1